The clone carrying this T cell receptor beta chain was found a few times. Its matching antigen is unknown. These data come from a study of early T cells in non-severe SARS-CoV-2 infection. Study-level findings and limits: Anti-spike CD8 responses were favored by VDJdb matching, which missed private and CD4 specificities.

Molecules of cDNA were individually given unique molecular identifiers that were attached to them. TCRdb re-analysed the 5' RACE reads in MiXCR, keeping a single row per CDR3 protein. The sample lists roughly 80,000 distinct CDR3 sequences; 9% to 10% were seen once. This TCR was recovered from an adult who was a healthcare worker with PCR-confirmed SARS-CoV-2 infection or an uninfected control (not recorded which). Sequencing input: whole blood.

The CDR3 sequence is CSARVSGREPYEQYF. The CDR3 DNA reads TGCAGTGCTAGAGTCTCAGGTCGAGAACCGTACGAGCAGTACTTC. This chain connects TRBV20-1 to TRBJ2-7; D not certain. Trimming removed 1 base at V and 4 bases at J, with 17 bases between. The CDR3 is made up of 15 amino acids. Germline loops: CDR1 DFQATT, CDR2 SNEGSKA (reference sequence).